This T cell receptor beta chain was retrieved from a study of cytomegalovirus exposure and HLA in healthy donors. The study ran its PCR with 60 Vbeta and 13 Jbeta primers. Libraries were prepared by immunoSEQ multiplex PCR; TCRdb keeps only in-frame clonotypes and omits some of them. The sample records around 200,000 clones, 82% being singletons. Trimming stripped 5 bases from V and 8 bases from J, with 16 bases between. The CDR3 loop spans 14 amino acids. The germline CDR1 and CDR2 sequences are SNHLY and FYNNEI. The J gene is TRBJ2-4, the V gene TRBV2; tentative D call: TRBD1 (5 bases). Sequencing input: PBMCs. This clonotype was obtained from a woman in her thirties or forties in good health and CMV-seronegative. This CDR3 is CASSPPAGKDIQYF. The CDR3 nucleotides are TGTGCCAGCAGTCCTCCGGCAGGGAAAGACATTCAGTACTTC.